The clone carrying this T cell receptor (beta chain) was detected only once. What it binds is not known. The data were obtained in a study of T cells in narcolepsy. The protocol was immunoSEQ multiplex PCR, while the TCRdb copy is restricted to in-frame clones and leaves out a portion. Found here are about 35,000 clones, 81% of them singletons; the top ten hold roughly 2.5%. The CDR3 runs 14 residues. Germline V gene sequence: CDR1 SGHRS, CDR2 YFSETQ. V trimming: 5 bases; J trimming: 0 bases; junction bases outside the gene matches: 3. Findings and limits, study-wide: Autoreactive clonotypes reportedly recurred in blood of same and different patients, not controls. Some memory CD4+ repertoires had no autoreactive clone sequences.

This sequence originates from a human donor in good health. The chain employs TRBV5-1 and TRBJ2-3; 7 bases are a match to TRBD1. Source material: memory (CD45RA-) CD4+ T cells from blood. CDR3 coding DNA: TGCGCCAGCAGGACAGGGTTGAGCACAGATACGCAGTATTTT. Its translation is CASRTGLSTDTQYF. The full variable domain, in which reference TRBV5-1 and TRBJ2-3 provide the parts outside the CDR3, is KAGVTQTPRYLIKTRGQQVTLSCSPISGHRSVSWYQQTPGQGLQFLFEYFSETQRNKGNFPGRFSGRQFSNSRSEMNVSTLELGDSALYLCASRTGLSTDTQYFGPGTRLTVL.